This entry is about one T cell receptor beta chain. Its antigen is not identified. Some clones are missing from TCRdb's copy, which holds only in-frame ones; the method was immunoSEQ multiplex PCR. The profile shows around 38,000 clones, approximately 86% of them singletons. This record belongs to a study of OX40 agonist ivuxolimab in advanced cancers. About the study: Intravenous ivuxolimab at 0.01 to 10 mg/kg was given to patients every 2 weeks. At around 81% male, the cohort had a mean age of approximately 64 years, ranging from roughly 20 to 80.

The CDR3 length is 14 residues. V gave up 1 base and J gave up 1 base, with 7 bases separating them. CDR1 is SEHNR and CDR2 is FQNEAQ in the germline V gene (reference sequence). The study, taken as a whole, reports: Individuals who were partial responders at 0.1-3.0 mg/kg had clonal expansion that ranked among the lowest.

This rearrangement joins TRBV7-9 to TRBJ2-5, with unresolved D. The TCR originated in an adult with an advanced solid tumor such as melanoma, head and neck, liver or kidney cancer. The sequencing used CD4+ or CD8+ T cells sorted from blood, collected in a trial of the OX40 agonist ivuxolimab. In DNA form, the CDR3 reads TGTGCCAGCAGCTTAGTAGGGTTCCAAGAGACCCAGTACTTC. Protein: CASSLVGFQETQYF.